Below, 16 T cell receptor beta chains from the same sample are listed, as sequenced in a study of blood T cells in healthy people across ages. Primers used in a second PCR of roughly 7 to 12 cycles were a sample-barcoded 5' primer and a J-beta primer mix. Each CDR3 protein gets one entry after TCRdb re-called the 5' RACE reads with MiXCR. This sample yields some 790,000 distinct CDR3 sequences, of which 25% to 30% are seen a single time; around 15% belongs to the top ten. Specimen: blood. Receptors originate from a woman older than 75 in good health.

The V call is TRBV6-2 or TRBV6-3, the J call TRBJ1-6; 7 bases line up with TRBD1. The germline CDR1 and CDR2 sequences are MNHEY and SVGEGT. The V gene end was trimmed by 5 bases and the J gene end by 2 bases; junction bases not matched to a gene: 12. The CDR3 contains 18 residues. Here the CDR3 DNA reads TGTGCCAGCAGTCGGCTGACAGGGCTCGGGGCCTATAATTCACCCCTCCACTTT. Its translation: CASSRLTGLGAYNSPLHF.

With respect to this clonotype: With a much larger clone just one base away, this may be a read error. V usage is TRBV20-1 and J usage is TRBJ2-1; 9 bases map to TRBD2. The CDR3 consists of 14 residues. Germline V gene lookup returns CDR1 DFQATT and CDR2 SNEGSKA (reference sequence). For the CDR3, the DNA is TGCAGTGCAGGGGGCGGGGGGGTAGACAATGGGCAGTTCTTC. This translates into CSAGGGGVDNGQFF.

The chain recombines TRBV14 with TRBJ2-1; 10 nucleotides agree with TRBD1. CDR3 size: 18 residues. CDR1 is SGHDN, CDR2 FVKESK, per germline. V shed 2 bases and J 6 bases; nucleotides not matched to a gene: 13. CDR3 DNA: TGTGCCAGCAGCCAACTTAGGGGTGGAGACAGGGGGCGCAATGAGCAGTTCTTC. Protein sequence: CASSQLRGGDRGRNEQFF.

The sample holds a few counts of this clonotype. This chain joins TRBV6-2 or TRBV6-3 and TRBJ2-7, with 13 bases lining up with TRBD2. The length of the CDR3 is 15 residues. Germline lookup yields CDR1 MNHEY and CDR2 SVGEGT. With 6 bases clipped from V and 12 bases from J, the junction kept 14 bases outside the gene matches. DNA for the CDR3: TGTGCCAGCAGCTCCTCCGGGACTAGCGGGGCCCTAGCGTACTTC. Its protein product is CASSSSGTSGALAYF.

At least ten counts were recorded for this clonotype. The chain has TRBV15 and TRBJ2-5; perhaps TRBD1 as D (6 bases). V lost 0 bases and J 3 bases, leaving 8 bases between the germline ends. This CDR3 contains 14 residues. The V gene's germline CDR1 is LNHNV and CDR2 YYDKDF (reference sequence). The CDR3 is CATSRDGQKETQYF. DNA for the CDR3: TGTGCCACCAGCAGAGACGGACAGAAAGAGACCCAGTACTTC.

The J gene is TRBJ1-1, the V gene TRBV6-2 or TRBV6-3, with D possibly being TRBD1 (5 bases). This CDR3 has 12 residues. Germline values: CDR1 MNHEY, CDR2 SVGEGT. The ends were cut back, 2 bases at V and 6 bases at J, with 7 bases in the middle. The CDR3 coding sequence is TGTGCCAGCAGTTACAGGGACGCTGAAGCTTTCTTT. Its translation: CASSYRDAEAFF.

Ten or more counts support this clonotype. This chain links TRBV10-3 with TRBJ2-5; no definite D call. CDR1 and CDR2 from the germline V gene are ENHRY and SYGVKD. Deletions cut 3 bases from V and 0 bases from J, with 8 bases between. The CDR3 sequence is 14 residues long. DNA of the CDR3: TGTGCCATCAGTGATCAGGTTAACCAAGAGACCCAGTACTTC. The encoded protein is CAISDQVNQETQYF.

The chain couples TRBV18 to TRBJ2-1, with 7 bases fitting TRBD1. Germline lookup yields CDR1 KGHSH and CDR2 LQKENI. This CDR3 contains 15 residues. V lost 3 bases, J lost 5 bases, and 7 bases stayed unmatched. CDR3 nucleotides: TGTGCCAGCTCACCTTCGACAGGGCCAAACAATGAGCAGTTCTTC. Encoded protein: CASSPSTGPNNEQFF.

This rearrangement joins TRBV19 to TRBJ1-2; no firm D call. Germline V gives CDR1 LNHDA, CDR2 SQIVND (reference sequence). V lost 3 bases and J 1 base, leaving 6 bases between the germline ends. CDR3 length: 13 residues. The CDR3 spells CASSIKINYGYTF. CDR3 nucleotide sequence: TGTGCCAGTAGTATTAAGATTAACTATGGCTACACCTTC.

The CDR3, as DNA: TGTGCCAGCAGCCAAGGTGGGCCTTGGGGGATCGACAATGAGCAGTTCTTC. It encodes CASSQGGPWGIDNEQFF. The rearrangement uses TRBV4-2 and TRBJ2-1; D possibly matches TRBD1 or TRBD2 (5 bases each). The CDR3 sequence is 17 residues long. CDR1 is LGHNA and CDR2 is YNFKEQ in the germline V gene. The germline V and J ends were trimmed by 1 base and 5 bases, with 18 bases remaining between them.

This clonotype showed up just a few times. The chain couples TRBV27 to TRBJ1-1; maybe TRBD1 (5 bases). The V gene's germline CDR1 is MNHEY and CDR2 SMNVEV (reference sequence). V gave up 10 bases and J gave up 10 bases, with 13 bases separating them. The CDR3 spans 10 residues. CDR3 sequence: CATFGGGAFF. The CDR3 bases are TGTGCCACCTTCGGGGGGGGAGCTTTCTTT.

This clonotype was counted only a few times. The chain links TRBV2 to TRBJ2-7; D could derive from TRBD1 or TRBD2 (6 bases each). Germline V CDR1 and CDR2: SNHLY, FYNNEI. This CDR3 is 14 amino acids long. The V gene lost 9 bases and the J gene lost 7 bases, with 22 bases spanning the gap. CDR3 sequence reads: CASGRAATRGEQYF. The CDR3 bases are TGTGCCAGTGGCCGAGCCGCGACTAGGGGGGAGCAGTACTTC.

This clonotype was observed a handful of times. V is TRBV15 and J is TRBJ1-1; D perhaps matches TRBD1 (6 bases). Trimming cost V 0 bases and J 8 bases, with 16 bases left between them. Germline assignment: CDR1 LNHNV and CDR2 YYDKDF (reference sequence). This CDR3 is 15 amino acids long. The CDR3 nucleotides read TGTGCCACCAGCAGAGATCGAGGGGGGTCGGCAGAAGCTTTCTTT. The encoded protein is CATSRDRGGSAEAFF.

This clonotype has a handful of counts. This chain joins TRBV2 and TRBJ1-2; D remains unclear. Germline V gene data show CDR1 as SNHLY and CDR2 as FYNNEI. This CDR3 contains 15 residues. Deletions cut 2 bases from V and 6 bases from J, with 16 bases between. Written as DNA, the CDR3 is TGTGCCAGCAGTGAACAGGAGAGTGCGCGTCATGGCTACACCTTC. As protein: CASSEQESARHGYTF.

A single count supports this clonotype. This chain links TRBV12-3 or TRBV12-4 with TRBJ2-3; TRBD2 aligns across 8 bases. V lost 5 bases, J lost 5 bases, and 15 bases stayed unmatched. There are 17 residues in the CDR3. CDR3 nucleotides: TGTGCCAGCAGTCCTCGACTAGCGAGAGTTAGGAGAGATACGCAGTATTTT. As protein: CASSPRLARVRRDTQYF.

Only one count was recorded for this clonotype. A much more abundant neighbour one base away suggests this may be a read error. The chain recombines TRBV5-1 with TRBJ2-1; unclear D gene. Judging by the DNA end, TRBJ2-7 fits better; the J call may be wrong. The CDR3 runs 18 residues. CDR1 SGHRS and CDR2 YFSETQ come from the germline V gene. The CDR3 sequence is CASSLAKTFGKSYNEQYF. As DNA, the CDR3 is TGCGCCAGCAGCCTTGCTAAGACTTTTGGAAAGTCCTACAATGAGCAGTACTTC.